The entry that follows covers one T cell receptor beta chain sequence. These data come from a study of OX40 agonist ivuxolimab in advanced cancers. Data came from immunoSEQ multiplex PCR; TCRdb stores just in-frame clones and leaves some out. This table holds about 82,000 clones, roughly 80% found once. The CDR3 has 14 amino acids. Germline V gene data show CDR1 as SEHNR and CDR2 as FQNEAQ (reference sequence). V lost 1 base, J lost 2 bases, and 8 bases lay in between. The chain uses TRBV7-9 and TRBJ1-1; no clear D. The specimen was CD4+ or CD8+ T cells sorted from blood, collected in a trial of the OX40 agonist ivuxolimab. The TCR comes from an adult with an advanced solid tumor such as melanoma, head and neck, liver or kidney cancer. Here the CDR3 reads CASSLGRTNTEAFF. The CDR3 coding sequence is TGTGCCAGCAGCTTAGGGAGGACTAACACTGAAGCTTTCTTT.